This passage covers 2 T cell receptor beta chains from one sample sequenced in a study of blood T cell repertoires in COVID-19 (dated by TCRdb to about 2020). The receptor library was made with the immunoSEQ multiplex PCR assay. Not all clones reach the TCRdb copy of this immuneACCESS table, which keeps in-frame sequences only. Checked studies attribute under half of the gap to unresolved V genes and leave the rest unexplained. Recorded for this sample are some 300,000 clones; approximately 88% of them occurred a single time. Roughly 7% of the sample is in the top ten clones. Source material: peripheral blood. Receptors originate from a woman aged 25 to 39 who had recovered from COVID-19.

The genes are TRBV3-1 (or the pseudogene TRBV3-2) and TRBJ1-2; D might be TRBD1 (6 bases). V was cut by 0 bases and J by 8 bases, with 13 bases left in between. This CDR3 has 14 residues. The germline gives CDR1 LGHDT, CDR2 YNNKEL (reference sequence). The CDR3 reads CASSQEGGGRGYTF. CDR3 DNA: TGTGCCAGCAGCCAAGAGGGCGGGGGCCGGGGCTACACCTTC.

J is TRBJ1-6 and V is TRBV6-1, with a weak D call TRBD1 (5 bases). The CDR3 is 16 residues long. Deletions cut 0 bases from V and 8 bases from J, with 14 bases between. Germline CDR1 is MNHNS and CDR2 is SASEGT. CDR3 in DNA: TGTGCCAGCAGTGAAGCGGGGGGGGAAAAAGATTCACCCCTCCACTTT. It encodes CASSEAGGEKDSPLHF.